This T cell receptor beta chain is from a study of cytomegalovirus exposure and HLA in healthy donors. Overall study findings and caveats: According to reports, the classifier identified cytomegalovirus status with high specificity and sensitivity. In an earlier analysis, in several hundred donors, most V segments appeared productive either ~87% or ~30% of the time.

Primers: 60 Vbeta forward and 13 Jbeta reverse. Clones were read by immunoSEQ multiplex PCR, and TCRdb kept only the in-frame ones, dropping some. This table has about 110,000 clones, just under 70% appearing once. On this clone: What it binds is not known.

Germline V gene data show CDR1 as LGHNA and CDR2 as YSLEER. V lost 8 bases and J 2 bases, leaving 12 bases between the germline ends. The length of the CDR3 is 14 residues. The rearrangement joins TRBV4-3 to TRBJ2-2, with D possibly matching TRBD2 (7 bases). The specimen was PBMCs. This clonotype was obtained from a woman aged 70-85 years in good health and CMV-seropositive. CDR3 residues: CASGGAGNTGELFF. For the CDR3, the DNA is TGCGCCAGCGGGGGGGCAGGCAACACCGGGGAGCTGTTTTTT.